A single sample gave rise to the 2 T cell receptor beta chains below, sequenced in a study of cytomegalovirus exposure and HLA in healthy donors. This PCR relied on a set of 60 Vbeta primers and 13 Jbeta primers. Using immunoSEQ multiplex PCR, the repertoire was profiled, and TCRdb retains in-frame clones only, with some absent. The sample holds about 100,000 clones, 65% to 80% seen once. The sample taken for sequencing was PBMCs. Receptors originate from a female donor in good health and CMV-seropositive.

The rearrangement uses TRBV9 and TRBJ2-7; TRBD2 agrees at 7 bases. V lost 7 bases, J lost 5 bases, and 15 bases stayed unmatched. This CDR3 is built from 15 residues. The germline gives CDR1 SGDLS, CDR2 YYNGEE. CDR3 sequence reads: CASAPIAGASNEQYF. Written as DNA, the CDR3 is TGTGCCAGCGCTCCCATTGCGGGAGCGAGCAACGAGCAGTACTTC.

The V gene is TRBV12-5, the J gene TRBJ2-7; the D is unclear. CDR1 is LGHNT, CDR2 FRNRAP, per germline. The CDR3 length is 16 residues. V was trimmed by 3 bases and J by 1 base, leaving 16 bases between them. CDR3 sequence (DNA): TGTGCTAGTGGTTTTGGCCTTTCTAAGACTTCCTACGAGCAGTACTTC. Protein: CASGFGLSKTSYEQYF.